The clone carrying this T cell receptor beta chain was found a few times. The antigen remains unidentified. The data were obtained in a study of identical twins. Findings of the study overall: Diverse VJ usage suggested most zero-insertion clonotypes were not invariant T cells. Twin-shared out-of-frame alpha sequences showed excess low generation probability.

Unique molecular identifiers were in the cDNA, with template-switch universal primer binding. TCRdb fed the 5' RACE reads into MiXCR, producing one record per CDR3 protein. The table shows under 1 million distinct CDR3 sequences, with approximately 13% occurring only once. Trimming at V came to 8 bases and at J to 5 bases, leaving 4 bases not matched to a gene. Germline V gene sequence: CDR1 SGHTA, CDR2 FQGNSA. The CDR3 sequence is 13 residues long. The sample was also reused in another study, on yellow fever vaccine responses in identical twins.

The chain couples TRBV7-2 to TRBJ2-1; 9 bases line up with TRBD2. The TCR originated in a young woman in good health. The sequencing sample was made of PBMCs. The chain's CDR3 is CASRGGAHNEQFF. In DNA form, the CDR3 reads TGTGCCAGCCGCGGGGGGGCTCACAATGAGCAGTTCTTC.